These 21 T cell receptor beta chains came from one sample sequenced in a study of cytomegalovirus exposure and HLA in healthy donors. The PCR used 60 Vbeta and 13 Jbeta primers. Only in-frame clones appear in the TCRdb table, and some are missing; sequencing was by immunoSEQ multiplex PCR. This listing includes about 200,000 clones. The sequencing sample was made of PBMCs. Receptors were obtained from a girl aged 2 to 10 in good health and CMV-seropositive.

This chain uses TRBV6-5 with TRBJ2-5, with a weak D call TRBD2 (6 bases). The CDR3 contains 14 residues. Germline CDR1 and CDR2: MNHEY and SVGAGI. Trimming cost V 10 bases and J 5 bases, with 20 bases left between them. CDR3 bases: TGTGCCACGTGCGACTATGGAGGGCCTGAGACCCAGTACTTC. It translates to CATCDYGGPETQYF.

The chain employs TRBV11-2 and TRBJ1-1, with 10 bases identical to TRBD1. With V trimmed by 2 bases and J by 11 bases, 8 bases remained unmatched. The CDR3 is 14 amino acids. Germline CDR1 and CDR2: SGHAT and FQNNGV. Written as DNA, the CDR3 is TGTGCCAGCAGCTTAAGACAGGGGGCATTTAACGCTTTCTTT. This translates into CASSLRQGAFNAFF.

CDR3 residues: CASSGGQGGAEAFF. CDR3 sequence (DNA): TGTGCCAGCAGCGGAGGACAGGGAGGCGCTGAAGCTTTCTTT. V usage is TRBV9 and J usage is TRBJ1-1; 8 bases agree with TRBD1. Trimming at V came to 3 bases and at J to 6 bases, leaving 7 bases not matched to a gene. The length of the CDR3 is 14 residues. The germline gives CDR1 SGDLS, CDR2 YYNGEE.

V and J are TRBV7-3 and TRBJ2-5; 7 bases line up with TRBD2. V was clipped by 8 bases and J by 4 bases; unmatched bases: 7. Germline CDR1 SGHTA, CDR2 FQGTGA. The CDR3 has 13 residues. In DNA form, the CDR3 reads TGTGCCAGCGCCTGGGGGGGAGCAGAGACCCAGTACTTC. Translation: CASAWGGAETQYF.

The V call is TRBV7-3, the J call TRBJ2-7, with 7 bases that match TRBD2. After removal of 5 bases from V and 6 bases from J, the junction contained 10 bases not matched to a gene. The CDR3 runs to 14 residues. Germline V gene lookup returns CDR1 SGHTA and CDR2 FQGTGA. The CDR3 DNA sequence: TGTGCCAGCAGCCATGGGGAGGGTAATGGCGAGCAGTACTTC. It yields the protein CASSHGEGNGEQYF.

CDR3 residues: CASSQAGTTYEQYF. The CDR3 nucleotides are TGCGCCAGCAGCCAAGCCGGGACTACTTACGAGCAGTACTTC. The V call is TRBV4-1, the J call TRBJ2-7; 7 bases map to TRBD2. J was trimmed by 4 bases and V by 1 base; bases with no gene match: 4. This CDR3 spans 14 amino acids. Per the germline V gene, CDR1 is MGHRA and CDR2 is YSYEKL.

The chain links TRBV7-9 to TRBJ2-5; 7 bases fit TRBD2. Germline V lookup: CDR1 SEHNR, CDR2 FQNEAQ (reference sequence). The CDR3 has 15 residues. V gave up 1 base and J gave up 4 bases; unmatched junction bases: 6. The CDR3 DNA reads TGTGCCAGCAGCTTAGTGGGAGGACTAGGAGAGACCCAGTACTTC. This gives the protein CASSLVGGLGETQYF.

The gene calls are TRBV15 and TRBJ2-7; 7 positions match TRBD2. Germline assignment: CDR1 LNHNV and CDR2 YYDKDF (reference sequence). V was clipped by 4 bases and J by 3 bases; unmatched bases: 12. The CDR3 is 16 residues long. The CDR3 loop is CATSTTGEGKGYEQYF. DNA for the CDR3: TGTGCCACCAGCACCACTGGGGAGGGGAAGGGCTACGAGCAGTACTTC.

The chain uses TRBV7-9 and TRBJ2-1, with 11 bases matching TRBD1. The V segment lost 5 bases and the J segment 1 base; nucleotides outside the gene matches: 1. Germline-derived CDR1 and CDR2 are SEHNR and FQNEAQ (reference sequence). The CDR3 totals 15 residues. The chain's CDR3 is CASSRDRGSYNEQFF. The CDR3 coding sequence is TGTGCCAGCAGCCGGGACAGGGGGTCCTACAATGAGCAGTTCTTC.

The genes are TRBV6-5 and TRBJ2-7, with 9 bases aligning to TRBD1. V lost 7 bases to trimming and J lost 6 bases; unmatched junction nucleotides: 13. Germline CDR1 MNHEY, CDR2 SVGAGI. The CDR3 extends over 15 amino acids. The CDR3 here is CASNRDGTGSGEQYF. The CDR3 DNA follows: TGTGCCAGCAATAGAGACGGGACAGGGAGTGGCGAGCAGTACTTC.

This rearrangement joins TRBV29-1 to TRBJ2-7, with 12 bases matching TRBD2. The CDR3 length is 17 residues. The J segment lost 0 bases and the V segment lost 6 bases, leaving 12 bases of the junction unmatched. Germline CDR1 is SQVTM and CDR2 is ANQGSEA. The chain's CDR3 is CSVAGLAGSGGSYEQYF. In DNA, the CDR3 is TGCAGCGTCGCCGGACTAGCGGGGTCAGGGGGCTCCTACGAGCAGTACTTC.

The chain combines TRBV5-5 with TRBJ1-2; possibly TRBD1 for D (5 bases). Germline assignment: CDR1 SGHKS and CDR2 YYEKEE (reference sequence). This CDR3 spans 18 amino acids. Trimming took off 1 base at V and 3 bases at J, with 22 bases between the two ends. The chain's CDR3 is CASSLRPGGSGLDYGYTF. The CDR3 region has the DNA TGTGCCAGCAGCTTGCGGCCGGGGGGTTCGGGCTTGGACTATGGCTACACCTTC.

The gene calls are TRBV27 and TRBJ1-1; 8 bases agree with TRBD1. This CDR3 has 13 residues. The junction had 4 bases not matched to a gene; V was cut back by 8 bases and J by 2 bases. Germline V gives CDR1 MNHEY, CDR2 SMNVEV (reference sequence). CDR3 DNA sequence: TGTGCCAGCCGACAGGGGAGAAACACTGAAGCTTTCTTT. Protein product: CASRQGRNTEAFF.

The genes are TRBV6-5 and TRBJ1-5; D not resolved. Germline-derived CDR1 and CDR2 are MNHEY and SVGAGI. This CDR3 has 12 residues. V was pared by 5 bases and J by 5 bases, with 7 bases between. The CDR3 bases are TGTGCCAGCAGTGCGGAGGATCAGCCCCAGCATTTT. Its translation: CASSAEDQPQHF.

The chain combines TRBV5-1 with TRBJ2-3, with D tentatively TRBD1 (6 bases). Germline values: CDR1 SGHRS, CDR2 YFSETQ. The CDR3 is 19 amino acids. Trimming took off 0 bases at V and 1 base at J, with 21 bases between the two ends. The CDR3 nucleotides are TGCGCCAGCAGCTTGGTGGCCGGACAGTCTTGGGACCGCACAGATACGCAGTATTTT. Its protein product is CASSLVAGQSWDRTDTQYF.

The gene calls are TRBV25-1 and TRBJ2-1; 13 nucleotides align to TRBD2. Germline values: CDR1 MGHDK, CDR2 SYGVNS. This CDR3 is 18 amino acids long. J gave up 5 bases and V 4 bases, and 11 bases lay outside the gene matches. The chain's CDR3 is CASSAWTSGSWGHNEQFF. The CDR3 nucleotides are TGTGCCAGCAGTGCCTGGACTAGCGGGAGTTGGGGTCACAATGAGCAGTTCTTC.

The gene calls are TRBV11-2 and TRBJ2-3; 9 nucleotides align to TRBD2. This CDR3 contains 16 residues. The V segment lost 7 bases and the J segment 6 bases; nucleotides outside the gene matches: 14. Looked up from germline, CDR1 is SGHAT and CDR2 is FQNNGV. CDR3 loop: CASNPEGGRARDTQYF. As DNA, the CDR3 is TGTGCCAGCAATCCCGAGGGCGGGAGGGCAAGGGATACGCAGTATTTT. The full variable domain, completed using reference TRBV11-2 and TRBJ2-3, is EAGVAQSPRYKIIEKRQSVAFWCNPISGHATLYWYQQILGQGPKLLIQFQNNGVVDDSQLPKDRFSAERLKGVDSTLKIQPAKLEDSAVYLCASNPEGGRARDTQYFGPGTRLTVL.

J is TRBJ1-1 and V is TRBV11-2; tentative D call: TRBD1 (6 bases). Germline values: CDR1 SGHAT, CDR2 FQNNGV. This CDR3 has 15 residues. Trimming cost V 3 bases and J 7 bases, with 18 bases left between them. The CDR3 loop is CASSFPRLGGDEAFF. DNA of the CDR3: TGTGCCAGCAGCTTCCCCAGGTTAGGGGGGGATGAAGCTTTCTTT. Complete variable domain (other parts from reference TRBV11-2 and TRBJ1-1): EAGVAQSPRYKIIEKRQSVAFWCNPISGHATLYWYQQILGQGPKLLIQFQNNGVVDDSQLPKDRFSAERLKGVDSTLKIQPAKLEDSAVYLCASSFPRLGGDEAFFGQGTRLTVV.

The V call is TRBV28, the J call TRBJ1-2, with D unclear. This CDR3 comprises 14 residues. From germline, CDR1 is MDHEN and CDR2 SYDVKM. With 5 bases removed from V and 4 bases from J, the gap between germline ends came to 14 bases. The chain's CDR3 is CASSPLGIGYGYTF. The CDR3 DNA follows: TGTGCCAGCAGTCCTCTCGGGATCGGCTATGGCTACACCTTC.

The V call is TRBV19, the J call TRBJ1-4; D may be TRBD1 (5 bases). The CDR3 loop spans 15 amino acids. V lost 3 bases to trimming and J lost 3 bases, with 11 bases between them. Looked up from germline, CDR1 is LNHDA and CDR2 is SQIVND (reference sequence). The CDR3 loop is CASSINRGANEKLFF. The CDR3 region has the DNA TGTGCCAGTAGTATTAATCGGGGGGCTAATGAAAAACTGTTTTTT.

The rearrangement links TRBV29-1 to TRBJ2-1; 10 positions agree with TRBD2. This CDR3 has 14 amino acids. Germline V gene sequence: CDR1 SQVTM, CDR2 ANQGSEA. J gave up 10 bases and V 5 bases, and 11 bases lay outside the gene matches. The CDR3 sequence is CSVWPLAGAGEQFF. The CDR3 nucleotides are TGCAGCGTTTGGCCCCTAGCGGGAGCGGGCGAGCAGTTCTTC.